These 13 T cell receptor beta chains share one sample of origin, sequenced in a study of T cell responses to AZD1222 COVID-19 vaccine. This table comes from immunoSEQ multiplex PCR, and its TCRdb copy is limited to in-frame clones, with some not included. This sample carries about 140,000 clones, with roughly 2% going to the ten biggest clones. Sequencing used peripheral blood. Source of these receptors: an adult in good health.

This rearrangement joins TRBV9 to TRBJ1-1; no clear D gene. The V end was cut by 0 bases, the J end by 1 base, with 10 bases between. This CDR3 comprises 15 residues. Germline assignment: CDR1 SGDLS and CDR2 YYNGEE. The CDR3 sequence is CASSVEGSKNTEAFF. DNA for the CDR3: TGTGCCAGCAGCGTAGAGGGCAGTAAGAACACTGAAGCTTTCTTT.

The genes are TRBV25-1 and TRBJ2-7, with D unclear. This CDR3 contains 16 residues. CDR1 and CDR2 (germline): MGHDK, SYGVNS. V was cut by 1 base and J by 0 bases, with 13 bases left in between. The CDR3 nucleotides read TGTGCCAGCAGTGAATCTATAGGGTGGAGCTCCTACGAGCAGTACTTC. Residues: CASSESIGWSSYEQYF.

The V and J genes are TRBV28 and TRBJ1-6; possibly TRBD1 for D (5 bases). The germline V gene has CDR1 MDHEN and CDR2 SYDVKM. V gave up 6 bases and J gave up 0 bases, with 21 bases separating them. The CDR3 loop spans 19 amino acids. As DNA, the CDR3 is TGTGCCAGCAGCGCTCTCAGGGAACCCTTAAGCTCCTATAATTCACCCCTCCACTTT. Amino acids: CASSALREPLSSYNSPLHF. Combining the CDR3 with reference TRBV28 and TRBJ1-6 gives the whole variable domain DVKVTQSSRYLVKRTGEKVFLECVQDMDHENMFWYRQDPGLGLRLIYFSYDVKMKEKGDIPEGYSVSREKKERFSLILESASTNQTSMYLCASSALREPLSSYNSPLHFGNGTRLTVT.

V gene TRBV7-9 combines with J gene TRBJ1-1; 7 nucleotides align to TRBD1. CDR3 size: 15 residues. V trimming: 5 bases; J trimming: 4 bases; junction bases outside the gene matches: 10. The germline gives CDR1 SEHNR, CDR2 FQNEAQ (reference sequence). The CDR3 region is CASSPYRGGSTEAFF. The CDR3, as DNA: TGTGCCAGCAGCCCATACAGGGGCGGGAGCACTGAAGCTTTCTTT.

The chain uses TRBV6-5 and TRBJ2-1; 11 nucleotides align to TRBD1. V lost 0 bases, J lost 8 bases, and 3 bases stayed unmatched. The CDR3 consists of 15 residues. Germline V lookup: CDR1 MNHEY, CDR2 SVGAGI. The CDR3 loop is CASSYSGQGGDEQFF. CDR3 nucleotides: TGTGCCAGCAGTTACTCGGGACAGGGGGGAGATGAGCAGTTCTTC.

The chain carries TRBV4-2 and TRBJ2-7, with 7 nucleotides matching TRBD1. V trimming: 1 base; J trimming: 0 bases; junction bases outside the gene matches: 3. CDR3 length equals 15 residues. Germline V gene lookup returns CDR1 LGHNA and CDR2 YNFKEQ. The CDR3 is CASSQVRGSSYEQYF. CDR3 DNA sequence: TGTGCCAGCAGCCAAGTCAGGGGGAGCTCCTACGAGCAGTACTTC.

V and J are TRBV2 and TRBJ2-3, with D possibly called TRBD1 or TRBD2 (5 bases each). The V end lost 4 bases, the J end lost 1 base, and 15 bases lay between the germline ends. This CDR3 is 16 amino acids long. Germline CDR1 reads SNHLY; CDR2 reads FYNNEI. CDR3 bases: TGTGCCAGCAGTGCGTCGTTGGGGGTCGGCACAGATACGCAGTATTTT. Its protein product is CASSASLGVGTDTQYF.

The CDR3: CASSISGIQETQYF. The DNA of the CDR3 is TGTGCCAGTAGTATATCCGGAATCCAAGAGACCCAGTACTTC. The V gene is TRBV19, the J gene TRBJ2-5; D remains ambiguous. Germline V gives CDR1 LNHDA, CDR2 SQIVND (reference sequence). This CDR3 has 14 residues. V lost 2 bases to trimming and J lost 1 base, with 8 bases between them.

The gene calls are TRBV14 and TRBJ2-2; D perhaps matches TRBD1 (5 bases). Per germline, CDR1 SGHDN and CDR2 FVKESK. CDR3 size: 15 residues. Trimming left V 0 bases short and J 0 bases short, with 5 bases between. CDR3: CASSQETANTGELFF. CDR3 nucleotide sequence: TGTGCCAGCAGCCAAGAGACAGCGAACACCGGGGAGCTGTTTTTT.

The rearrangement links TRBV7-9 to TRBJ1-4, with D unclear. Looked up from germline, CDR1 is SEHNR and CDR2 is FQNEAQ (reference sequence). The CDR3 loop spans 17 amino acids. V gave up 1 base and J gave up 7 bases, with 19 bases separating them. In nucleotides, the CDR3 is TGTGCCAGCAGCTTAGGGGGAGGCCGGGCCAGGACTGAAAAACTGTTTTTT. Its translation: CASSLGGGRARTEKLFF.

V and J are TRBV12-3 or TRBV12-4 and TRBJ1-6; D uncertain. Trimming cost V 1 base and J 8 bases, with 0 bases left between them. This CDR3 has 11 amino acids. CDR3 in DNA: TGTGCCAGCAGTTTAGATTCACCCCTCCACTTT. Translation: CASSLDSPLHF.

The chain couples TRBV6-1 to TRBJ1-3; maybe TRBD1 (5 bases). CDR1 and CDR2 (germline): MNHNS, SASEGT. The CDR3 has 18 amino acids. The V end lost 2 bases, the J end lost 0 bases, and 17 bases lay between the germline ends. The chain's CDR3 is CASSETGALESSGNTIYF. In DNA form, the CDR3 reads TGTGCCAGCAGTGAAACTGGGGCACTTGAAAGCTCTGGAAACACCATATATTTT.

This chain connects TRBV7-9 to TRBJ1-1; 7 nucleotides agree with TRBD1. V was clipped by 9 bases and J by 4 bases; unmatched bases: 5. CDR1 SEHNR and CDR2 FQNEAQ come from the germline V gene (reference sequence). The CDR3 loop spans 12 amino acids. The CDR3 DNA follows: TGTGCCAGTAAACAGGGGCCCACTGAAGCTTTCTTT. It codes for CASKQGPTEAFF.